This TCR beta chain was obtained from a study of cytomegalovirus exposure and HLA in healthy donors (dated by TCRdb to about 2017). For the wider study: An earlier analysis of approximately 590 of the donors reported about 250 Gb of sequence data and some 120 million unique TCR beta sequences from roughly 180 million T cells. An early release that covered roughly 600 HLA-typed donors contained approximately 320 gigabases of sequencing data and tens of millions of unique TCR sequences. Of the roughly 400 genotyped donors, 81% fell in the genetic ancestry cluster associated with self-reported Caucasian donors. The aim of the study was to test whether cataloging public T cell receptors could identify signatures of past pathogen exposure. Using immunosequencing, the study profiled T cell repertoires from roughly 650 subjects and related those repertoires to cytomegalovirus serostatus. In addition to the first cohort of 650 to 750 subjects, a separate validation cohort of 130 or so different subjects was used. To predict cytomegalovirus infection status, the study brought together high-throughput TCR immunosequencing, statistical association of individual TCRs with disease status, and machine learning. A later analysis re-examined previously published TCR beta repertoires from roughly 650 donors and added high-resolution HLA genotyping to investigate patterns of TCR occurrence. Rather than drawing on any new phenotypic data, the later analysis identified candidate immune exposures from TCR beta sequences and the way those sequences occurred across donors. In an earlier analysis of roughly 600 of the donors, high-throughput TCR beta sequencing was used to judge whether each TCR beta V gene segment behaved as functional or pseudogenic. Donor age, sex, ethnicity and CMV serostatus were compiled alongside the repertoire data. In a later genetic analysis, genome-wide SNP genotypes for 398 of the 666 donors were used, and that subset was treated as a discovery cohort. Every discovery cohort repertoire had been produced on one sequencing platform. HLA typing covered class I and class II loci at four-digit resolution. The number of typed donors differed by locus: about 620-640 for A, B, C, DRB1 and DQB1; about 520 for DQA1; around 580 for DPA1; and 400 to 480 for DPB1. About 5 DR-DQ haplotypes were handled as single units for association and clustering, since linkage in the cohort was strong. On average, roughly 240,000 unique TCR beta nucleotide sequences were sequenced per donor among about 400 genotyped donors of the cohort, with roughly 20% of those sequences being non-productive.

A word on this clone: It has no known antigen specificity. No qualities accompany the bases; no much larger clone lies one base away.

General study outcomes and caveats: Most CMV-associated TCR beta chains appeared to be HLA-restricted in a later analysis, and the HLA associations seemed to be driven largely by CMV exposure. For the cohort, immune exposure information was limited to CMV serostatus. Because HLA typing was missing for some donors at each locus, association tests included only the typed subset. A later analysis found that HLA-associated TCR beta chains were more clonally expanded and had lower generation probabilities than equally common non-associated chains. According to the authors, the approach could potentially be generalized to other disease states and immunological phenotypes. In an earlier analysis of 587 of the donors, most TCR beta V segments appeared in productive rearrangements about 87% or about 30% of the time, broadly matching IMGT annotations. In a later analysis, the rate of TCR association differed among HLA loci, with DRB1 alleles having the most associated TCRs and HLA-C alleles having the fewest. In the study, 164 TCR beta chains were listed as associated with cytomegalovirus. Assigning TCR associations to individual alleles was difficult when HLA alleles, especially DR and DQ, strongly co-occurred. Cytomegalovirus status was reported to be diagnosed by the classifier with high specificity and sensitivity in both the original and validation cohorts. V-gene and J-gene trimming of TCR beta chains was associated with a missense DCLRE1C variant in a later genetic analysis, and the association was replicated in an independent cohort. Specific HLA alleles were associated with 15,000 to 20,000 TCR beta sequences at a false discovery rate of 0.05 in a later analysis. Correlated functional status among segregating V segments might reflect linkage disequilibrium, but an unknown experimental factor could not be ruled out. Because counts were too low, more than 15 rarely observed V segments, including chromosome 9 orphons, were left out of the earlier analysis of 587 of the donors. The sequencing pipeline was judged likely to have produced a cluster of highly shared sequence variants as a technical artifact. The 87-base-pair reads could not distinguish some IMGT-functional V segments, including TRBV6-2 and TRBV6-3, so those segments were excluded. Only TCR beta chains were sequenced in this cohort, and the absence of alpha or paired-chain data limited detectable features. A later genetic analysis reported fewer N-insertions in productive TCRs among donors in an Asian-associated ancestry cluster than the roughly 690-donor mean. A further reported finding was that TCR beta sequences accurately predicted the HLA-A and HLA-B alleles for most subjects in the first cohort. Three of the identified cytomegalovirus-associated TCR beta chains were confirmed in vitro to be specific for cytomegalovirus antigens. Presence/absence analyses assumed roughly uniform sequencing depth across donors, an assumption that may not hold. In a later analysis, several top co-occurrence clusters were reported to appear linked to parvovirus B19, influenza, CMV and Epstein-Barr virus. Across donors, most TCR sequences were observed very rarely, whereas some public TCRs were present in many individuals.

Reading the germline V gene gives CDR1 MDHEN and CDR2 SYDVKM. V is clipped by 3 bases and J by 11 bases, and the sequence between their germline boundaries is 16 bases long. Reading from cysteine to phenylalanine, the CDR3 counts 13 amino acids. Here the CDR3 DNA is all that survives: 39 bases in frame from base 1. The protocol used for the library was the immunoSEQ multiplex PCR assay. For the multiplex PCR, a mixture combining 60 forward primers for TCR Vbeta segments and 13 reverse primers for TCR Jbeta segments was used. The CDR3 region of rearranged TCR beta genes was amplified from genomic DNA with a multiplex PCR assay. On the Illumina HiSeq System, the amplified TCR beta libraries were sequenced as 87-base-pair reads. The study's own analysis went as follows. A later analysis counted tens of millions of unique TCR beta chains across the 550 to 750 repertoires, and about 10 million of these chains were shared by at least two donors. Raw reads were error-corrected and collapsed into unique sequences by a nearest-neighbor algorithm in which closely related sequences were merged to remove PCR and sequencing errors. CDR3 sequences were aligned to IMGT reference sequences to assign V, D and J gene segments. For a sequence to be retained, a match of at least six nucleotides to both a V gene segment and a J gene segment was required. A rearrangement counted as productive if the CDR3 had no stop codons and remained in frame with V and J, and every other rearrangement counted as non-productive. CDR3 was defined according to IMGT convention as the region running from the second conserved V-encoded cysteine to the conserved J-encoded phenylalanine. The earlier analysis of fewer than 750 of the donors excluded sequences that lacked an unambiguous match to a single V gene segment. An earlier analysis of a few hundred of the donors classified V segments as functional when productive rearrangements were above 56.7% and as segregating when the standard deviation between donors was above 5%. A statistical classification framework was built to diagnose cytomegalovirus status from the catalog of TCR beta chain sequences. A later analysis assigned V and J genes by comparing TCR nucleotide sequences with IMGT/GENE-DB human TR gene sequences. The TCRdist pipeline was used in a later analysis to assign CDR3 sequences and most-parsimonious VDJ recombination scenarios. In a later analysis, each TCR beta chain was defined by its CDR3 amino acid sequence together with its V-gene family, and reads lacking a unique V-gene family were excluded. To address suspected cross-contamination and a sequencing artifact, a later analysis removed 550 to 750 highly shared, low-generation-probability nucleotide sequences. In a later analysis, a clonal expansion index was calculated for each public chain from normalized within-repertoire ranks of inferred template counts. Generation probabilities in a later analysis came from a VDJ recombination model fitted to out-of-frame rearrangements, and those results were checked against IGoR. Hypergeometric tests were used in a later analysis to score TCR-TCR, TCR-HLA and TCR-CMV co-occurrence, with a repertoire-size bias correction applied to the TCR pairs. A later analysis estimated false discovery rates by permuting HLA or CMV assignments 20 times. A later analysis grouped co-occurring TCRs with DBSCAN, adding TCRdist sequence similarity when clustering within HLA-allele-positive subsets. Co-occurrence clustering excluded repertoires with fewer than 30,000 or more than 120,000 public chains, plus five with anomalous nucleotide sharing. This immuneACCESS table, as held by TCRdb, lists in-frame sequences with V and J called but not all clones. Of the missing ones, under half trace to an unresolved V gene in checked studies; the others have no known cause. That table is the source of V, J and clone size, and D and trimming were worked out from the DNA. The sample data list around 150,000 clones, and 75% to 80% of these were observed just once. The ten largest clones take up about 0.93% of the sample.

The cohort comprised approximately 700 healthy bone marrow donors. All cohort members were sampled while nominally healthy, although unrecorded immune exposures were likely present. The donor was CMV seropositive and belonged to the group of more than 250 seropositive cohort members. A peripheral blood sample was collected from each donor, and TCR beta sequencing was performed on peripheral blood mononuclear cells. The Qiagen DNeasy Blood Extraction Kit was used to extract genomic DNA from the blood cell samples. The TCR was taken from a woman between 50 and 59 years old in good health and CMV-seropositive. The sample was PBMCs. This chain joins TRBV28 to TRBJ2-5, with a tentative D gene TRBD2 over 6 matching bases. For the CDR3, the sequence is CASSLPGTGEQYF. The nucleotide sequence reads as follows: TGTGCCAGCAGTTTGCCGGGAACGGGGGAGCAGTACTTC. Full variable domain (CDR3 extended with the reference TRBV28 and TRBJ2-5 proteins): DVKVTQSSRYLVKRTGEKVFLECVQDMDHENMFWYRQDPGLGLRLIYFSYDVKMKEKGDIPEGYSVSREKKERFSLILESASTNQTSMYLCASSLPGTGEQYFGPGTRLLVL.